This is a list of T cell receptor beta chains from one sample in a study of control samples from healthy donors and cancer patients. Libraries were prepared by immunoSEQ multiplex PCR; TCRdb keeps only in-frame clonotypes and omits some of them. Of 24,000 or so clones listed, approximately 85% are singletons. Sequencing used PBMCs. The source is a man aged 55 to 70 with head and neck cancer. CDR3s include the opening cysteine and the closing phenylalanine or tryptophan. The order of the fields is J gene, D gene, clone size, V gene, CDR3 protein, CDR3 DNA. D genes are given only for firm matches. Where a row states a size, it is once, few, many or the class of an expanded clone; other rows omit it.

TRBJ2-1 - - TRBV3-1/TRBV3-2 CASSHPLDSGGQFF TGTGCCAGCAGCCACCCCCTCGACTCAGGCGGGCAGTTCTTC
TRBJ2-3 - - TRBV5-1 CASSLDFGTDTQYF TGCGCCAGCAGCTTGGACTTCGGCACAGATACGCAGTATTTT
TRBJ2-1 - - TRBV2 CASSESLSSYNEQFF TGTGCCAGCAGTGAAAGCCTGAGCTCCTACAATGAGCAGTTCTTC
TRBJ2-2 - - TRBV6-6 CASTNGGNTGELFF TGTGCCAGCACCAACGGGGGAAACACCGGGGAGCTGTTTTTT
TRBJ1-3 - few TRBV18 CASSPSDSNTIYF TGTGCCAGCTCACCATCTGACAGCAACACCATATATTTT
TRBJ1-1 TRBD1 - TRBV5-5 CASSPREGARGNTEAFF TGTGCCAGCAGCCCGCGGGAGGGGGCGCGGGGGAACACTGAAGCTTTCTTT
TRBJ2-7 - - TRBV10-1 CASSEMRLSSYEQYF TGCGCCAGCAGTGAAATGCGCCTGAGCTCCTACGAGCAGTACTTC
TRBJ2-1 - - TRBV7-6 CASSFAGGEQFF TGTGCCAGCAGCTTCGCAGGAGGAGAGCAGTTCTTC
TRBJ1-1 - - TRBV19 CASSIGHPGTEAFF TGTGCCAGTAGTATTGGCCACCCAGGGACTGAAGCTTTCTTT
TRBJ1-1 - - TRBV4-1 CASSQERMNTEAFF TGCGCCAGCAGCCAAGAAAGGATGAACACTGAAGCTTTCTTT
TRBJ2-5 TRBD2 - TRBV5-6 CASSLATGLAVQETQYF TGTGCCAGCAGCTTGGCCACCGGACTAGCGGTGCAAGAGACCCAGTACTTC